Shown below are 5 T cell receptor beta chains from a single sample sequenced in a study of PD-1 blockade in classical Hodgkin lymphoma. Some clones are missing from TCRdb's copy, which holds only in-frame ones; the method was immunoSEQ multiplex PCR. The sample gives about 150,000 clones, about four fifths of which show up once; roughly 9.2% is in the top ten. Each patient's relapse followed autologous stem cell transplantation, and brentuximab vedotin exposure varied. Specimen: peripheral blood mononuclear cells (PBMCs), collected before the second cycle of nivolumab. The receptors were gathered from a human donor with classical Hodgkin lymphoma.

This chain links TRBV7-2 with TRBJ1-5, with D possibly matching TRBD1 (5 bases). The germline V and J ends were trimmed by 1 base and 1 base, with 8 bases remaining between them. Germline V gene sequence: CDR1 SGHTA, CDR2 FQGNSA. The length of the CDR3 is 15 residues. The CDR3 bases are TGTGCCAGCAGCTTAGTTTGGGGGAGCAATCAGCCCCAGCATTTT. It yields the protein CASSLVWGSNQPQHF. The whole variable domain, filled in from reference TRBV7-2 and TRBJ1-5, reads GAGVSQSPSNKVTEKGKDVELRCDPISGHTALYWYRQSLGQGLEFLIYFQGNSAPDKSGLPSDRFSAERTGGSVSTLTIQRTQQEDSAVYLCASSLVWGSNQPQHFGDGTRLSIL.

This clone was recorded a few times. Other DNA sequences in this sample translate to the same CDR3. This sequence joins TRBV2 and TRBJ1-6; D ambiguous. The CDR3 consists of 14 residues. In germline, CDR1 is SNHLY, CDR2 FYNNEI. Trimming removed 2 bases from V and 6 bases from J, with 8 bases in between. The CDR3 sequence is CASSELRVNSPLHF. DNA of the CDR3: TGTGCCAGCAGTGAATTACGGGTTAATTCACCCCTCCACTTT.

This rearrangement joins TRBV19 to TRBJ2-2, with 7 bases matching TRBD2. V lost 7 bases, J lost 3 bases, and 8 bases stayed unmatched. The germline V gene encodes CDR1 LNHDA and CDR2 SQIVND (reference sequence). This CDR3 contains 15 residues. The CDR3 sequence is CASNVEREYTGELFF. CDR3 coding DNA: TGTGCCAGTAACGTAGAGCGGGAATACACCGGGGAGCTGTTTTTT.

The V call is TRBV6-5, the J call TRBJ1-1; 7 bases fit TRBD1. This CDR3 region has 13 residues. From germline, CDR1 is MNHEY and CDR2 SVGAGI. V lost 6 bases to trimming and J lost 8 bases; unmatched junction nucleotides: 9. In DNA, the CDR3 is TGTGCCAGCAGACGTCGACAGGGAACAGAAGCTTTCTTT. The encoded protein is CASRRRQGTEAFF.

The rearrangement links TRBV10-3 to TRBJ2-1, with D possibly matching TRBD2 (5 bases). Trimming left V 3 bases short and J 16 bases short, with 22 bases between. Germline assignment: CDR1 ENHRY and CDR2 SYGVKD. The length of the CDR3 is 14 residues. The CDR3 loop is CAISELLSEASIFF. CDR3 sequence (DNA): TGTGCCATCAGTGAACTATTGAGTGAGGCTAGCATTTTCTTC.